A single T cell receptor beta chain is shown here with its context. The source of the sample is a study of shared T cell receptors in the human thymus. Clones were sequenced by immunoSEQ multiplex PCR, and TCRdb holds only the in-frame ones, with some missing. The table has approximately 660,000 clones, roughly 90% seen once. The CDR3 length is 17 residues. The V end was cut by 0 bases, the J end by 1 base, with 14 bases between. The germline CDR1 and CDR2 sequences are MGHRA and YSYEKL. These same data were also listed under a study on human thymus T cells. That work contributes: The sample donors, healthy Finnish infants, were having corrective surgery for congenital heart defects. Thymus pieces cut out during corrective heart surgery were the tissue that was used. Use of V and J genes seemed skewed within the thymic and blood repertoires. As related research reported, thymic repertoires overlapped highly among unrelated individuals.

The chain carries TRBV4-1 and TRBJ2-3, with D possibly being TRBD1 (5 bases). The sequenced sample consisted of thymocytes. This receptor was taken from a boy under two years old with a congenital heart defect. In DNA, the CDR3 is TGCGCCAGCAGCCAAGATTTGGCAGGGCCATGCACAGATACGCAGTATTTT. This codes for CASSQDLAGPCTDTQYF.